This TCR beta chain was observed in a study of shared clonotypes between healthy human individuals. Overall study context: Per donor, CD8 memory used one plate, CD8 naive used two, CD4 memory used three and CD4 naive used three. Study outcomes and limitations: The study sampled only blood, and tissue repertoires likely differ.

A remark on this clone: Its antigen remains unidentified.

Measured with immunoSEQ multiplex PCR; TCRdb has only the in-frame clones, and not every one. The sample lists about 660,000 clones, around 72% occurring once. From CD4+ cells came CD45RA+ naive and CD45RA-negative memory subsets. Per germline, CDR1 MNHNS and CDR2 SASEGT. V lost 2 bases and J lost 7, with 15 bases in between. The CDR3 is 14 residues long. This receptor was obtained from a woman aged 30 to 39 in good health. The chain recombines TRBV6-1 with TRBJ2-7; TRBD1 might be the D (6 bases). Input material: memory CD4+ T cells sorted from blood. Subset of the sample: CD45RA-negative fraction. The CDR3 DNA reads as TGTGCCAGCAGTGAACGGTCCAGGGGTGGTGAGCAGTACTTC. As protein: CASSERSRGGEQYF.